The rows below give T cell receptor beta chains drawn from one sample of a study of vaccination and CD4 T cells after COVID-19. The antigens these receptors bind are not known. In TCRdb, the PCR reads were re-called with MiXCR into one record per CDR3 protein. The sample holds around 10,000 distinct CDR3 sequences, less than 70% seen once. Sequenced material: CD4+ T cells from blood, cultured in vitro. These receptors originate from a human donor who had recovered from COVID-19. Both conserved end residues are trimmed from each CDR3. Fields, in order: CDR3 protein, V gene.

cdr3_aa: SARDFAGWMGNEQF; v_call: TRBV20-1
cdr3_aa: ASSPRGTSYNEQF; v_call: TRBV27
cdr3_aa: ASRVTSTDTQY; v_call: TRBV6-1
cdr3_aa: ASSSPGTGPNYGYT; v_call: TRBV19
cdr3_aa: SAREGRTNTEAF; v_call: TRBV20-1
cdr3_aa: ASIRTGDQPQH; v_call: TRBV28
cdr3_aa: ASSIGGGTTNSPLH; v_call: TRBV6-4
cdr3_aa: ASSLMYSGDTQY; v_call: TRBV11-3
cdr3_aa: ASSTSTGGYGYT; v_call: TRBV12-3/TRBV12-4
cdr3_aa: ASSLTPGNQPQH; v_call: TRBV7-6
cdr3_aa: ASSLIRDKGNTEAF; v_call: TRBV4-1
cdr3_aa: ASSPTASRSPLH; v_call: TRBV7-2
cdr3_aa: ASIVEGGIQPQH; v_call: TRBV6-1
cdr3_aa: ASRLDSGTETQY; v_call: TRBV6-1
cdr3_aa: ASSQDFETQY; v_call: TRBV4-1
cdr3_aa: ASNDGAGVMNTEAF; v_call: TRBV10-2
cdr3_aa: ASSSGNSGANVLT; v_call: TRBV12-3/TRBV12-4
cdr3_aa: ASSLGTMTDTQY; v_call: TRBV11-3